Shown below are 20 T cell receptor beta chains from a single sample sequenced in a study of T cell responses to AZD1222 COVID-19 vaccine. Method: immunoSEQ multiplex PCR; TCRdb's copy keeps in-frame clones and lacks some. Of about 130,000 clones in the sample, 80% to 95% were seen once. The starting material was peripheral blood, obtained 28 days after the second AZD1222 dose. Every receptor here comes from an adult who received the AZD1222 COVID-19 vaccine.

This clone is a singleton in its sample. Germline is not matched at one junction end, which may reflect a read error. The chain links TRBV30 to TRBJ2-7, with 10 bases fitting TRBD2. Germline CDR1 GTSNPN, CDR2 SVGIG (reference sequence). The CDR3 covers 14 residues. The CDR3 spells CAWRRTSGTYGQYF. Here the CDR3 DNA reads TGTGCCTGGAGGAGGACTAGCGGAACCTACGGGCAGTACTTC.

The J gene is TRBJ1-6, the V gene TRBV30; TRBD1 might be the D (5 bases). The CDR3 has 13 residues. The germline V gene encodes CDR1 GTSNPN and CDR2 SVGIG (reference sequence). Trimming shortened V by 1 base and J by 9 bases, and 10 bases separated the two germline ends. DNA for the CDR3: TGTGCCTGGAGTGGGCAGGGAACTTCACCCCTCCACTTT. Translating gives CAWSGQGTSPLHF.

J is TRBJ1-1 and V is TRBV5-6, with 7 bases aligning to TRBD1. The CDR3 sequence is 14 residues long. The V gene end was trimmed by 0 bases and the J gene end by 1 base; junction bases not matched to a gene: 0. Germline CDR1 reads SGHDT; CDR2 reads YYEEEE. CDR3 loop: CASSLGDRNTEAFF. In DNA, the CDR3 is TGTGCCAGCAGCTTGGGGGACAGGAACACTGAAGCTTTCTTT.

This chain links TRBV6-2 or TRBV6-3 with TRBJ2-3; D could derive from TRBD1 or TRBD2 (5 bases each). CDR1 and CDR2 (germline): MNHEY, SVGEGT. The CDR3 runs to 16 residues. Trimming removed 1 base from V and 2 bases from J, with 13 bases in between. CDR3 protein: CASSYFPGPNTDTQYF. The DNA of the CDR3 is TGTGCCAGCAGTTACTTTCCGGGACCCAACACAGATACGCAGTATTTT.

The gene calls are TRBV6-5 and TRBJ1-1; D gene unclear. Germline V gene sequence: CDR1 MNHEY, CDR2 SVGAGI. This CDR3 comprises 12 residues. The V and J ends lost 5 bases and 1 base respectively, with 5 bases between them. CDR3 amino acids: CASSHRNTEAFF. CDR3 DNA sequence: TGTGCCAGCAGTCACAGGAACACTGAAGCTTTCTTT.

J is TRBJ2-3 and V is TRBV7-2; no clear D. Per germline, CDR1 SGHTA and CDR2 FQGNSA. The V gene lost 11 bases and the J gene lost 3 bases, with 15 bases spanning the gap. The CDR3 contains 13 residues. The chain's CDR3 is CAGSKEMTDTQYF. The CDR3 DNA reads TGTGCCGGCTCGAAGGAGATGACAGATACGCAGTATTTT.

This clone has just a few counts. The genes are TRBV30 and TRBJ1-3, with D possibly TRBD1 on 6 matching bases. V was trimmed by 5 bases and J by 4 bases, leaving 12 bases between them. The CDR3 has 13 residues. From germline, CDR1 is GTSNPN and CDR2 SVGIG (reference sequence). The CDR3 DNA reads as TGTGCCTGGTGGGGACAATTCGGAAACACCATATATTTT. Protein sequence: CAWWGQFGNTIYF.

This clone showed up just once. The chain employs TRBV11-3 and TRBJ1-1; D might be TRBD1 (6 bases). The length of the CDR3 is 12 residues. The V gene's germline CDR1 is SGHNT and CDR2 YENEEA. V dropped 4 bases and J dropped 8 bases, with 11 bases sitting between them. The CDR3 DNA follows: TGTGCCAGCAGCTGGGGGCAGGGGGAAGCTTTCTTT. It specifies CASSWGQGEAFF. Supplemented by reference TRBV11-3 and TRBJ1-1, the full variable domain reads EAGVVQSPRYKIIEKKQPVAFWCNPISGHNTLYWYLQNLGQGPELLIRYENEEAVDDSQLPKDRFSAERLKGVDSTLKIQPAELGDSAVYLCASSWGQGEAFFGQGTRLTVV.

Concerning this clone itself: This sample also contains other DNA sequences that code for the same CDR3. The rearrangement joins TRBV30 to TRBJ1-5; D is undetermined. The V gene lost 0 bases and the J gene lost 4 bases, with 7 bases spanning the gap. The CDR3 loop spans 13 amino acids. Per the germline V gene, CDR1 is GTSNPN and CDR2 is SVGIG (reference sequence). The CDR3 DNA reads as TGTGCCTGGAGTGTGCGAGTTAATCAGCCCCAGCATTTT. This gives the protein CAWSVRVNQPQHF.

The chain links TRBV13 to TRBJ1-2; TRBD1 is a possible D gene (6 bases). Between the trimmed V and J ends, which lost 5 bases and 8 bases, there was a span of 21 bases. CDR3 size: 15 residues. Germline V lookup: CDR1 PRHDT, CDR2 FYEKMQ (reference sequence). CDR3 nucleotide sequence: TGTGCCAGCAGCCCCTGGGTAGGACCAGGGGTCGGCTACACCTTC. Its translation is CASSPWVGPGVGYTF.

V is TRBV5-8 and J is TRBJ2-7; D is unresolved. Germline assignment: CDR1 SGHTS and CDR2 YDEGEE. The CDR3 spans 15 residues. Trimming pared 0 bases from V and 3 bases from J, leaving 13 bases between. Here the CDR3 DNA reads TGTGCCAGCAGCTTGGGGGCGGCGGTAGGCTACGAGCAGTACTTC. It is translated as CASSLGAAVGYEQYF.

The V gene is TRBV19, the J gene TRBJ1-5; D remains ambiguous. Trimming removed 8 bases at V and 2 bases at J, with 10 bases between. Germline V gene sequence: CDR1 LNHDA, CDR2 SQIVND (reference sequence). The CDR3 runs to 13 residues. The CDR3 region is CASQQARNQPQHF. The CDR3 DNA reads TGTGCCAGTCAGCAGGCGCGCAATCAGCCCCAGCATTTT.

This rearrangement joins TRBV19 to TRBJ1-6, with D uncertain. Germline CDR1 is LNHDA and CDR2 is SQIVND (reference sequence). The CDR3 contains 16 residues. The V and J ends lost 6 bases and 6 bases respectively, with 18 bases between them. The CDR3 coding sequence is TGTGCCAGTAGCCCCGGACGGAGAACTTCTAATTCACCCCTCCACTTT. Translating gives CASSPGRRTSNSPLHF. Together with reference TRBV19 and TRBJ1-6, the CDR3 gives the full variable domain: DGGITQSPKYLFRKEGQNVTLSCEQNLNHDAMYWYRQDPGQGLRLIYYSQIVNDFQKGDIAEGYSVSREKKESFPLTVTSAQKNPTAFYLCASSPGRRTSNSPLHFGNGTRLTVT.

The chain links TRBV24-1 to TRBJ1-1; D is possibly TRBD1 (5 bases). Germline-derived CDR1 and CDR2 are KGHDR and SFDVKD. CDR3 length equals 13 residues. Trimming removed 7 bases from V and 2 bases from J, with 10 bases in between. The CDR3 coding sequence is TGTGCCACCAGAGGACACCCTAACACTGAAGCTTTCTTT. It encodes CATRGHPNTEAFF.

The chain is built from TRBV30 and TRBJ1-6; TRBD1 matches at 7 bases. The CDR3 covers 14 residues. V shed 4 bases and J 10 bases; nucleotides not matched to a gene: 10. Germline V gives CDR1 GTSNPN, CDR2 SVGIG (reference sequence). CDR3 DNA: TGTGCCTGGACCCCAGGGGGTTCGGGATCACCCCTCCACTTT. Translating it yields CAWTPGGSGSPLHF.

This clone was picked up one time. The chain has TRBV11-2 and TRBJ2-1; TRBD2 agrees at 8 bases. The CDR3 runs 15 residues. Germline V CDR1 and CDR2: SGHAT, FQNNGV. The ends lost 6 bases at V and 0 bases at J; junction bases unmatched: 4. CDR3 residues: CASRPGGSSYNEQFF. CDR3 in DNA: TGTGCCAGCAGACCGGGGGGGAGCTCCTACAATGAGCAGTTCTTC.

The chain joins TRBV28 to TRBJ1-2; 9 bases align to TRBD1. J lost 4 bases, V lost 6 bases, and 6 bases had no gene match. Germline CDR1 and CDR2: MDHEN and SYDVKM. The CDR3 loop spans 14 amino acids. Written as DNA, the CDR3 is TGTGCCAGCAGCACAGGGGGCGATGCCTATGGCTACACCTTC. It encodes CASSTGGDAYGYTF.

V is TRBV3-1 (or the pseudogene TRBV3-2) and J is TRBJ2-4; 7 nucleotides line up with TRBD2. The germline V gene encodes CDR1 LGHDT and CDR2 YNNKEL (reference sequence). This CDR3 spans 14 amino acids. After removal of 4 bases from V and 5 bases from J, the junction contained 5 bases not matched to a gene. CDR3 sequence (DNA): TGTGCCAGCAGCCTTCAGACTAGCCAAAACATTCAGTACTTC. Translating gives CASSLQTSQNIQYF.

The chain has TRBV2 and TRBJ1-2; TRBD1 might be the D (5 bases). CDR3 length: 16 residues. V was cut by 2 bases and J by 3 bases, with 16 bases left in between. Germline V gene data show CDR1 as SNHLY and CDR2 as FYNNEI. The CDR3 DNA follows: TGTGCCAGCAGTGAAAGGGGCCCCCGAACTCACTATGGCTACACCTTC. Translating gives CASSERGPRTHYGYTF.

This chain connects TRBV10-2 to TRBJ1-5; D is unclear. CDR3 length: 16 amino acids. V gave up 2 bases and J gave up 0 bases, with 11 bases separating them. Per germline, CDR1 WSHSY and CDR2 SAAADI. The DNA of the CDR3 is TGCGCCAGCAGTGAGGGAGAAGGTTATAGCAATCAGCCCCAGCATTTT. Its protein product is CASSEGEGYSNQPQHF.